What follows is one T cell receptor beta chain and its context. Its antigen is as yet unknown. Criteria for exclusion of patients were uncontrolled infection, other autoimmune disease, pregnancy or lactation. Diagnostic decisions used clinical symptoms, serum thyroxine and TRAb, thyroid ultrasound and orbital computed tomography. There were TCR beta CDR3 regions amplified from RNA transcripts. The HTBI primer set was used in a first-round RT-PCR of the TCR CDR3. From the multiplex PCR reads, TCRdb called clonotypes with MiXCR, one entry per CDR3 protein. The sample carries some 300,000 distinct CDR3 sequences, roughly 13% recorded once. The source of the sample is a study of T cells in Graves' hyperthyroidism and ophthalmopathy. At the level of the study: Peripheral blood collection took place at initial diagnosis, before any treatment.

The CDR3 runs 14 residues. Trimming removed 3 bases from V and 5 bases from J; junction bases left unmatched: 4. Germline CDR1 reads MRHNA; CDR2 reads SNTAGT. Notes on the study in general: Classification by a 13 V-J model distinguished ophthalmopathy from stable hyperthyroidism.

The V and J genes are TRBV6-4 and TRBJ1-5, with 7 bases aligning to TRBD1. The sequencing input was blood. This receptor was obtained from a woman in her thirties with Graves' hyperthyroidism that later progressed to Graves' ophthalmopathy. CDR3 protein: CASSEEGGHQPQHF. The CDR3 bases are TGTGCCAGCAGTGAAGAAGGGGGCCATCAGCCCCAGCATTTT.